This entry describes one TCR beta chain. This entry comes from a study of blood T cell repertoires in COVID-19. Overall study context: Acute-phase and convalescent COVID-19 samples originated in the United States, Italy and Spain.

The data were produced by immunoSEQ multiplex PCR, yet TCRdb's version contains in-frame clones alone and is incomplete. The data show more than 200,000 clones, around 87% seen once. The CDR3 consists of 12 residues. Unmatched junction bases numbered 4, after V lost 7 bases and J lost 7 bases. Germline-derived CDR1 and CDR2 are WSHSY and SAAADI. This receptor was taken from a man aged 25 to 40 in a cohort exposed to, infected with or recovered from COVID-19 (not recorded which). V is TRBV10-2 and J is TRBJ1-1, with 9 bases lining up with TRBD1. The sequenced material came from PBMCs or T cells enriched from blood (not recorded which). CDR3: CASKDRGYEAFF. The DNA for the CDR3 is TGCGCCAGCAAGGACAGGGGTTATGAAGCTTTCTTT.